The 27 T cell receptor beta chains below all came from one sample that was sequenced in a study of read filtering for tumor transcriptome and immune sequencing. From about 0.4 ug of RNA, a library with molecular barcoded alpha/delta and beta/gamma adaptors was made. One entry per CDR3 protein results from TCRdb running MiXCR on the reads. The sample shows tens of thousands of distinct CDR3 sequences, roughly 13% of them seen only once. The sample consisted of a population of CD138-negative cells sorted from bone marrow. The source of these receptors is a donor aged 40 or older with multiple myeloma.

J is TRBJ2-7 and V is TRBV10-2; TRBD2 matches at 9 bases. This CDR3 has 17 residues. The germline V gene has CDR1 WSHSY and CDR2 SAAADI. V trimming: 5 bases; J trimming: 1 base; junction bases outside the gene matches: 12. The CDR3, as DNA: TGCGCCAGCAGTCCTACAGGACTAGCGAGTTCTTCCTACGAGCAGTACTTC. Translated, it gives CASSPTGLASSSYEQYF.

To note about this clonotype: One base separates it from a far larger clone, so it is likely a read error. V usage is TRBV6-2 or TRBV6-3 and J usage is TRBJ1-2, with D perhaps TRBD1 (5 bases). Trimming removed 7 bases at V and 3 bases at J, with 9 bases between. Germline V gives CDR1 MNHEY, CDR2 SVGEGT. The CDR3 sequence is 12 residues long. The CDR3 spells CASNRGDYGYTF. DNA of the CDR3: TGTGCCAGCAATAGGGGCGACTATGGCTACACCTTC.

This clonotype was recorded a few times. The V gene is TRBV19, the J gene TRBJ1-1; D call uncertain. Between the trimmed V and J ends, which lost 7 bases and 1 base, there was a span of 13 bases. This CDR3 is built from 14 residues. In germline, CDR1 is LNHDA, CDR2 SQIVND (reference sequence). CDR3: CASTTGQSNTEAFF. In nucleotides, the CDR3 is TGTGCCAGTACAACTGGGCAGTCGAACACTGAAGCTTTCTTT.

For this clonotype: This CDR3 fails to terminate in the conserved phenylalanine or tryptophan, so it likely reflects a read error. The chain uses TRBV3-1 and TRBJ2-1, with D perhaps matching TRBD1 (6 bases). Germline loops: CDR1 LGHDT, CDR2 YNNKEL (reference sequence). V lost 3 bases and J lost 10, with 7 bases in between. This CDR3 is 11 amino acids long. The CDR3 region has the DNA TGTGCCAGCAGCCACGACAGGGAGCAGTTCCTC. Residues: CASSHDREQFL.

This clonotype was seen at least ten times. V and J are TRBV29-1 and TRBJ2-1; 8 nucleotides align to TRBD1. Trimming removed 7 bases from V and 7 bases from J; junction bases left unmatched: 9. The CDR3 extends over 13 amino acids. CDR1 and CDR2 (germline): SQVTM, ANQGSEA. The CDR3 region has the DNA TGCAGCGGGGCGAGGACAGGGAAGAATGAGCAGTTCTTC. Encoded protein: CSGARTGKNEQFF.

This clonotype was counted at least ten times. This sequence joins TRBV6-1 and TRBJ1-2, with D hard to call. Trimming stripped 0 bases from V and 8 bases from J, with 16 bases between. CDR1 is MNHNS, CDR2 SASEGT, per germline. CDR3 size: 15 residues. The CDR3 coding sequence is TGTGCCAGCAGTGAAGCTTTGGACGTTCCTGAGGGCTACACCTTC. Its protein is CASSEALDVPEGYTF.

In this sample, this clonotype turned up many times. Sequence at one end of the junction differs from germline and may be a read error. The chain recombines TRBV6-4 with TRBJ1-4; tentative D call: TRBD1 (5 bases). Germline loops: CDR1 MRHNA, CDR2 SNTAGT. This CDR3 has 13 amino acids. CDR3 DNA: TGTGCCAGCAGCAGGGAAAGTAATGAAAAACGGTTTTTT. This translates into CASSRESNEKRFF.

The table lists this clonotype with many counts. The chain carries TRBV29-1 and TRBJ1-3; no definite D call. CDR1 and CDR2 from the germline V gene are SQVTM and ANQGSEA. CDR3 length: 13 amino acids. V lost 6 bases to trimming and J lost 0 bases, with 9 bases between them. The CDR3 spells CSVRSLSGNTIYF. In DNA form, the CDR3 reads TGCAGCGTCAGGAGCCTCTCTGGAAACACCATATATTTT. Full variable domain (rest looked up from reference TRBV29-1 and TRBJ1-3): SAVISQKPSRDICQRGTSLTIQCQVDSQVTMMFWYRQQPGQSLTLIATANQGSEATYESGFVIDKFPISRPNLTFSTLTVSNMSPEDSSIYLCSVRSLSGNTIYFGEGSWLTVV.

Many counts were recorded for this clonotype. The CDR3 DNA sequence: TGTGCCAGCAGTTTCTCAGCTGTCGAGCAGTACTTC. Protein product: CASSFSAVEQYF. The chain recombines TRBV28 with TRBJ2-7, with D unclear. V gave up 3 bases and J gave up 6 bases, with 9 bases separating them. The CDR3 is 12 residues long. The germline CDR1 and CDR2 sequences are MDHEN and SYDVKM.

This clonotype showed up many times. The rearrangement joins TRBV10-3 to TRBJ1-1; 7 positions agree with TRBD1. The germline V gene encodes CDR1 ENHRY and CDR2 SYGVKD. V dropped 10 bases and J dropped 1; count of bases not matched to a gene: 9. This CDR3 comprises 14 residues. The CDR3 region has the DNA TGTGCCACCGGACAGGAGGTCCAGAACACTGAAGCTTTCTTT. The encoded protein is CATGQEVQNTEAFF.

This clonotype has at least ten counts. The chain links TRBV20-1 to TRBJ1-5; 7 nucleotides agree with TRBD1. CDR3 length: 15 amino acids. J lost 4 bases, V lost 1 base, and 7 bases had no gene match. Per the germline V gene, CDR1 is DFQATT and CDR2 is SNEGSKA (reference sequence). CDR3 in DNA: TGCAGTGCTAGAGTCGCCAGGGACAGAAATCAGCCCCAGCATTTT. Protein sequence: CSARVARDRNQPQHF.

The table lists this clonotype with many counts. The V call is TRBV5-1, the J call TRBJ1-6; tentatively, D is TRBD1 (5 bases). The V and J ends lost 0 bases and 5 bases respectively, with 12 bases between them. CDR1 SGHRS and CDR2 YFSETQ come from the germline V gene. The CDR3 totals 16 residues. The CDR3 is CASSLVSGRDNSPLHF. The CDR3 DNA is TGCGCCAGCAGCTTGGTTTCAGGGAGGGATAATTCACCCCTCCACTTT. Filled out from reference TRBV5-1 and TRBJ1-6, the complete variable domain reads KAGVTQTPRYLIKTRGQQVTLSCSPISGHRSVSWYQQTPGQGLQFLFEYFSETQRNKGNFPGRFSGRQFSNSRSEMNVSTLELGDSALYLCASSLVSGRDNSPLHFGNGTRLTVT.

This clonotype was found a few times. The chain combines TRBV20-1 with TRBJ2-5, with TRBD2 matching 14 bases. This CDR3 contains 15 residues. J was trimmed by 1 base and V by 4 bases; bases with no gene match: 2. The germline gives CDR1 DFQATT, CDR2 SNEGSKA (reference sequence). CDR3 sequence reads: CSAKGLAGGQETQYF. In DNA, the CDR3 is TGCAGTGCTAAAGGACTAGCGGGAGGCCAAGAGACCCAGTACTTC.

This clonotype occurred many times. CDR3 protein: CASSYSKAGTGYPGELFF. Here the CDR3 DNA reads TGTGCCAGCAGTTACTCGAAAGCCGGGACAGGGTACCCCGGGGAGCTGTTTTTT. V gene TRBV6-5 combines with J gene TRBJ2-2; 9 positions agree with TRBD1. From germline, CDR1 is MNHEY and CDR2 SVGAGI. The CDR3 totals 18 residues. The V gene end was trimmed by 0 bases and the J gene end by 6 bases; junction bases not matched to a gene: 11.

The sample holds many counts of this clonotype. V gene TRBV6-2 or TRBV6-3 combines with J gene TRBJ1-5, with D perhaps TRBD1 (5 bases). The CDR3 has 14 amino acids. CDR1 MNHEY and CDR2 SVGEGT come from the germline V gene. V was cut by 2 bases and J by 10 bases, with 15 bases left in between. The CDR3: CASSYTRGTGPQHF. The CDR3 DNA is TGTGCCAGCAGTTACACGCGGGGCACCGGCCCCCAGCATTTT.

This clonotype has a handful of counts. The chain has TRBV7-2 and TRBJ2-2; 7 nucleotides agree with TRBD2. This CDR3 contains 14 residues. V shed 4 bases and J 3 bases; nucleotides not matched to a gene: 2. Germline assignment: CDR1 SGHTA and CDR2 FQGNSA. In nucleotides, the CDR3 is TGTGCCAGCAGCTCGGGACTATACACCGGGGAGCTGTTTTTT. This gives the protein CASSSGLYTGELFF.

This clonotype was recorded a few times. The gene calls are TRBV11-3 and TRBJ2-3, with 9 bases fitting TRBD1. Germline-derived CDR1 and CDR2 are SGHNT and YENEEA. Losses at the gene ends were 8 bases for V and 4 bases for J; bases not matched to a gene: 13. This CDR3 has 16 amino acids. The CDR3 region has the DNA TGTGCCAGCCGGACGGGAACAGGGGGCGAGGCAGATACGCAGTATTTT. Translation gives CASRTGTGGEADTQYF. Based on the CDR3 plus reference TRBV11-3 and TRBJ2-3, the full variable domain is EAGVVQSPRYKIIEKKQPVAFWCNPISGHNTLYWYLQNLGQGPELLIRYENEEAVDDSQLPKDRFSAERLKGVDSTLKIQPAELGDSAVYLCASRTGTGGEADTQYFGPGTRLTVL.

This clonotype was observed many times. V gene TRBV7-9 combines with J gene TRBJ2-5, with no clear D. This CDR3 has 12 residues. V was clipped by 5 bases and J by 2 bases, with 6 bases between them. CDR1 is SEHNR, CDR2 FQNEAQ, per germline (reference sequence). CDR3 protein: CASSPKQETQYF. For the CDR3, the DNA is TGTGCCAGCAGCCCCAAACAAGAGACCCAGTACTTC.

Notes on this clonotype: A read error is the likely source, as a far larger clone sits one nucleotide away. This sequence joins TRBV7-8 and TRBJ1-1; weak D call: TRBD1 (6 bases). CDR1 and CDR2 from the germline V gene are SGHVS and FQNEAQ. The length of the CDR3 is 13 residues. As DNA, the CDR3 is TGTGCCGGCAGCATCCTCAGGACAGCCGAAGCTTTCTTT. Encoded protein: CAGSILRTAEAFF. Using reference TRBV7-8 and TRBJ1-1 for the parts outside the CDR3, the full variable domain is GAGVSQSPRYKVAKRGQDVALRCDPISGHVSLFWYQQALGQGPEFLTYFQNEAQLDKSGLPSDRFFAERPEGSVSTLKIQRTQQEDSAVYLCAGSILRTAEAFFGQGTRLTVV.

In this sample, this clonotype turned up many times. J is TRBJ1-1 and V is TRBV2; maybe TRBD1 (5 bases). Germline CDR1 is SNHLY and CDR2 is FYNNEI. The CDR3 loop spans 15 amino acids. Trimming pared 5 bases from V and 1 base from J, leaving 14 bases between. The CDR3 protein is CASSPRGGTNTEAFF. As DNA, the CDR3 is TGTGCCAGCAGTCCTCGGGGAGGGACGAACACTGAAGCTTTCTTT.

This clonotype was counted ten times or more. The chain recombines TRBV7-9 with TRBJ1-2, with 11 nucleotides matching TRBD1. The V gene's germline CDR1 is SEHNR and CDR2 FQNEAQ (reference sequence). Trimming at V came to 6 bases and at J to 8 bases, leaving 5 bases not matched to a gene. There are 13 residues in the CDR3. CDR3 amino acids: CASSGQGAIGYTF. The CDR3 coding sequence is TGTGCCAGCAGTGGACAGGGGGCGATCGGCTACACCTTC.

This clonotype was seen ten or more times. This chain joins TRBV18 and TRBJ1-3; 9 nucleotides align to TRBD1. The CDR3 runs to 15 residues. Germline assignment: CDR1 KGHSH and CDR2 LQKENI. The junction had 5 bases not matched to a gene; V was cut back by 3 bases and J by 5 bases. DNA for the CDR3: TGTGCCAGCTCACCCAGAGGACAGGGGAGAAACACCATATATTTT. This encodes CASSPRGQGRNTIYF.

Many counts were recorded for this clonotype. The chain uses TRBV6-1 and TRBJ2-6; a weak D match, TRBD1 (6 bases). Trimming left V 9 bases short and J 1 base short, with 13 bases between. CDR3 length: 15 residues. Germline V gene sequence: CDR1 MNHNS, CDR2 SASEGT. The CDR3 sequence is CASSTGWSGANVLTF. CDR3 bases: TGTGCCAGTAGTACAGGGTGGTCTGGGGCCAACGTCCTGACTTTC.

At least ten counts were recorded for this clonotype. V is TRBV7-9 and J is TRBJ2-7, with D possibly matching TRBD1 (5 bases). Germline V gene data show CDR1 as SEHNR and CDR2 as FQNEAQ (reference sequence). The CDR3 runs 16 residues. V was trimmed by 2 bases and J by 2 bases, leaving 16 bases between them. The CDR3 sequence is CASSLTPSWGAYEQYF. DNA for the CDR3: TGTGCCAGCAGCTTAACCCCATCCTGGGGCGCCTACGAGCAGTACTTC.

Relative to its sample, this clonotype is medium-sized (0.01 to 0.1%). V gene TRBV7-9 combines with J gene TRBJ1-1, with D possibly TRBD1 on 6 matching bases. The CDR3 covers 16 residues. V was trimmed by 7 bases and J by 8 bases, leaving 26 bases between them. In germline, CDR1 is SEHNR, CDR2 FQNEAQ (reference sequence). The chain's CDR3 is CASKPTEGGSNFEAFF. As DNA, the CDR3 is TGTGCCAGCAAACCTACCGAGGGGGGGTCGAACTTCGAAGCTTTCTTT.

This clonotype was detected a few times. V gene TRBV20-1 combines with J gene TRBJ2-5, with D perhaps being TRBD1 or TRBD2 (5 bases each). The V and J ends lost 3 bases and 2 bases respectively, with 16 bases between them. This CDR3 region has 15 residues. Germline CDR1 and CDR2: DFQATT and SNEGSKA (reference sequence). The CDR3 reads CSASSPKRGQETQYF. The CDR3 DNA follows: TGCAGTGCTAGTTCCCCGAAGAGGGGACAAGAGACCCAGTACTTC.

In this sample, this clonotype turned up many times. V gene TRBV20-1 combines with J gene TRBJ2-5, with D perhaps given as TRBD1 or TRBD2 (5 bases each). Germline V gene lookup returns CDR1 DFQATT and CDR2 SNEGSKA (reference sequence). The CDR3 contains 14 residues. Trimming left V 4 bases short and J 2 bases short, with 14 bases between. CDR3 sequence (DNA): TGCAGTGCTATCGGGGCATCACCTCAAGAGACCCAGTACTTC. Residues: CSAIGASPQETQYF.